This T cell receptor beta chain came from a study of blood T cell repertoires in COVID-19. About the study: COVID-19 samples collected from the United States, Italy and Spain covered acute and convalescent phases.

Measured with immunoSEQ multiplex PCR; TCRdb has only the in-frame clones, and not every one. The table shows 140,000 to 150,000 clones, with around 78% occurring only once. Germline lookup yields CDR1 LGHDT and CDR2 YNNKEL (reference sequence). CDR3 length equals 16 residues. V dropped 2 bases and J dropped 4; count of bases not matched to a gene: 7. This chain connects TRBV3-1 (or the pseudogene TRBV3-2) to TRBJ2-5, with 10 bases that match TRBD2. The specimen sequenced was peripheral blood. This TCR came from a woman aged 55-70 years with acute or convalescent COVID-19. This CDR3 reads CASSQSLAGAVETQYF. CDR3 nucleotides: TGTGCCAGCAGCCAATCGCTAGCGGGAGCCGTAGAGACCCAGTACTTC.